There are a few counts of the clone carrying this T cell receptor (beta chain). The sample comes from a study of control samples from healthy donors and cancer patients. Trimming pared 1 base from V and 5 bases from J, leaving 7 bases between. The CDR3 sequence is 13 residues long. Sequencing used immunoSEQ multiplex PCR; TCRdb keeps in-frame clones, though not all of them. The table records almost 90,000 clones, around nine tenths of them present only once. The sequenced material came from blood. The clonotype comes from a man aged 25 to 40 in good health. This chain joins TRBV12-3 or TRBV12-4 and TRBJ2-3; D remains ambiguous. The CDR3 region is CASSLGEGDTQYF. The CDR3 nucleotides read TGTGCCAGCAGTTTAGGGGAAGGAGATACGCAGTATTTT.